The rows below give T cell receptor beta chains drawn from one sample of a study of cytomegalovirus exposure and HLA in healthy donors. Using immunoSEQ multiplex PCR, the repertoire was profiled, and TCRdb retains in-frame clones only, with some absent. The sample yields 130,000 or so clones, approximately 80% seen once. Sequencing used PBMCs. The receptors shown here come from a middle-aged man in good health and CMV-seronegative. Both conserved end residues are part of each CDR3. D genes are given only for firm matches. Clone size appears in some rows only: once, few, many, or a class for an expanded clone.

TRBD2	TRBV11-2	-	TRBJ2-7	TGTGCCAGCAGCCCTCAGCGGGGCGAGCAGTACTTC	CASSPQRGEQYF
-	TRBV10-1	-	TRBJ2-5	TGCGCCAGCAGTGAGACAGGGACGCCTTGGGAGACCCAGTACTTC	CASSETGTPWETQYF
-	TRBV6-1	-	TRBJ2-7	TGTGCCAGCAGATACGACGGAGGCAGCTCCTACGAGCAGTACTTC	CASRYDGGSSYEQYF
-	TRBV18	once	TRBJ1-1	TGTGCCAGCTCACCCACTCGCGTATCCGACACTGAAGCTTTCTTT	CASSPTRVSDTEAFF
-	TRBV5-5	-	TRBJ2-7	TGTGCCAGCAGCGAGGCGGGCACGTCCTCCTACGAGCAGTACTTC	CASSEAGTSSYEQYF
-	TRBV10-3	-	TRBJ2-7	TGTGCCATCAGTGAGCCGTACTACGAGCAGTACTTC	CAISEPYYEQYF
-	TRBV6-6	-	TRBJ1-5	TGTGCCAGCAGTATCCAGGGCTATAGCAATCAGCCCCAGCATTTT	CASSIQGYSNQPQHF
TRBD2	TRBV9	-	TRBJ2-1	TGTGCCAGCAGCGTAGCACCGGGACTAGCTGGGCATGAGCAGTTCTTC	CASSVAPGLAGHEQFF
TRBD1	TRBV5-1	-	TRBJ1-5	TGCGCCAGCAGCGTAGACAGGGGGAATCAGCCCCAGCATTTT	CASSVDRGNQPQHF
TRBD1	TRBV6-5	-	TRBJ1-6	TGTGCCAGCAGTAGAACAGGGGCGCGTTCACCCCTCCACTTT	CASSRTGARSPLHF
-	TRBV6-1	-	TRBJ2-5	TGTGCCAGCAGTGCGTACAGGACTAACCAAGAGACCCAGTACTTC	CASSAYRTNQETQYF